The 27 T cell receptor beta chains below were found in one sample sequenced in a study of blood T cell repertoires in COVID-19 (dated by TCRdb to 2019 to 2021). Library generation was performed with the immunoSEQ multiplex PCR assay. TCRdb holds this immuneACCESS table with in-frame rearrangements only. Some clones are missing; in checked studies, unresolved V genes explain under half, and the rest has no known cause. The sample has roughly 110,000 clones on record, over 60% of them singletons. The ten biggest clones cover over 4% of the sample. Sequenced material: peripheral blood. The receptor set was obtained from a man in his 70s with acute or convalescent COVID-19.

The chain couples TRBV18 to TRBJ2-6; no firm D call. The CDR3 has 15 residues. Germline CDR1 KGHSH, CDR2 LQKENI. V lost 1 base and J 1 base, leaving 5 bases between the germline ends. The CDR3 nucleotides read TGTGCCAGCTCACCACTTACTTCTGGGGCCAACGTCCTGACTTTC. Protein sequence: CASSPLTSGANVLTF.

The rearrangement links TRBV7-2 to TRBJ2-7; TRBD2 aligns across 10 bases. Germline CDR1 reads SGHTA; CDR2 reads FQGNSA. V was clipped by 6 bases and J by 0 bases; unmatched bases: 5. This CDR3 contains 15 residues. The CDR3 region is CASSWLAGDSYEQYF. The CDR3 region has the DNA TGTGCCAGCAGTTGGCTAGCGGGGGACTCCTACGAGCAGTACTTC.

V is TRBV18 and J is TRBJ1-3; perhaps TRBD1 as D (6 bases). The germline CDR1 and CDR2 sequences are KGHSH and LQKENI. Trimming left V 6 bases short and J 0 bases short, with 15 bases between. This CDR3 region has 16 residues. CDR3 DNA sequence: TGTGCCAGCTCGCCCTTCCGGGACACCTCTGGAAACACCATATATTTT. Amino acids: CASSPFRDTSGNTIYF.

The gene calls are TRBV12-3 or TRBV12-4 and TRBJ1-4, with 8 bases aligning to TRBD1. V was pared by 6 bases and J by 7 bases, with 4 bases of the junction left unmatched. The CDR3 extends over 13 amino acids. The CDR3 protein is CASRGTGVEKLFF. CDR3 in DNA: TGTGCCAGCAGAGGGACAGGCGTTGAAAAACTGTTTTTT.

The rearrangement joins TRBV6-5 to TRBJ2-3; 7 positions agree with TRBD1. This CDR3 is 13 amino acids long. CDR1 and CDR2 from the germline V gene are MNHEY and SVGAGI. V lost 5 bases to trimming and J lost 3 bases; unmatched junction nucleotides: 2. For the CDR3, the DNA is TGTGCCAGCAGTATACAGGGGACAGATACGCAGTATTTT. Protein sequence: CASSIQGTDTQYF.

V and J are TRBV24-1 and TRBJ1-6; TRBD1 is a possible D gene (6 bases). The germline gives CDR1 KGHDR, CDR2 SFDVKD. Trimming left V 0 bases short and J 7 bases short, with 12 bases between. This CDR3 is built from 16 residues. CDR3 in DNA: TGTGCCACCAGTGATTTGCAGGCCAGGGGCAATTCACCCCTCCACTTT. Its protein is CATSDLQARGNSPLHF.

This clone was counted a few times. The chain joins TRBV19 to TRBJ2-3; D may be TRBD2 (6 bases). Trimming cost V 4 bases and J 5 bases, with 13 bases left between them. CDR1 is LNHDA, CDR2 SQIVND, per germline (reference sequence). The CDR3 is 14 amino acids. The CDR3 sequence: CASSTRDFLDTQYF. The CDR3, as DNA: TGTGCCAGTAGTACACGGGACTTCTTAGATACGCAGTATTTT.

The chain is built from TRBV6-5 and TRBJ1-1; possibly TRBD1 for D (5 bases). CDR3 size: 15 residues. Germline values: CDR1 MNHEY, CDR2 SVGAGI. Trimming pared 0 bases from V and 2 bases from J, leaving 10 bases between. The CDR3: CASSYSNQGNTEAFF. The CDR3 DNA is TGTGCCAGCAGTTACTCGAACCAGGGAAACACTGAAGCTTTCTTT.

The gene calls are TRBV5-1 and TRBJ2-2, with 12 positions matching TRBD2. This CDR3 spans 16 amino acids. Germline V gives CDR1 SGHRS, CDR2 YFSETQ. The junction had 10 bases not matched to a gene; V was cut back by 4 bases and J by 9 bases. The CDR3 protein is CASSPTSGGGWRELFF. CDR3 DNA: TGCGCCAGCAGCCCGACTAGCGGGGGTGGATGGAGGGAGCTGTTTTTT.

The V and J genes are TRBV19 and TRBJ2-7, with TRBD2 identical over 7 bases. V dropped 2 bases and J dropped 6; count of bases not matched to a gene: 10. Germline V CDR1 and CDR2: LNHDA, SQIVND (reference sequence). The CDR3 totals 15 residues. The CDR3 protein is CASSISAGLLGEQYF. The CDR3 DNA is TGTGCCAGTAGTATATCCGCGGGACTACTGGGCGAGCAGTACTTC.

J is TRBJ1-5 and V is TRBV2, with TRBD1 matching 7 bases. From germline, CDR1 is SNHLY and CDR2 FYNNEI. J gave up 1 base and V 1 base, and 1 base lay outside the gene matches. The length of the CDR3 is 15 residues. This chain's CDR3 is CASSEVDRSNQPQHF. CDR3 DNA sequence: TGTGCCAGCAGTGAAGTGGACAGGAGCAATCAGCCCCAGCATTTT.

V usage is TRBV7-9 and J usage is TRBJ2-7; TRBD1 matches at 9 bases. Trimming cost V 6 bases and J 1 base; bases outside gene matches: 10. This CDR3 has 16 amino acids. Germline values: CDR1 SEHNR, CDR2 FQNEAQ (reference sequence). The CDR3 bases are TGTGCCAGCAGTCCCCCGGGACAGGGACTTTCCTACGAGCAGTACTTC. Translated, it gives CASSPPGQGLSYEQYF. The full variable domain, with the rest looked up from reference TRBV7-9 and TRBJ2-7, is DTGVSQNPRHKITKRGQNVTFRCDPISEHNRLYWYRQTLGQGPEFLTYFQNEAQLEKSRLLSDRFSAERPKGSFSTLEIQRTEQGDSAMYLCASSPPGQGLSYEQYFGPGTRLTVT.

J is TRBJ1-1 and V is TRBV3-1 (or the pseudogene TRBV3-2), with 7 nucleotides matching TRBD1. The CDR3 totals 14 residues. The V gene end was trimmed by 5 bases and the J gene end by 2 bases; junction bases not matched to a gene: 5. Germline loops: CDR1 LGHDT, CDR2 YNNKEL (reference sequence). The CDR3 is CASSERQGNTEAFF. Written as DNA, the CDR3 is TGTGCCAGCAGCGAGAGACAGGGAAACACTGAAGCTTTCTTT.

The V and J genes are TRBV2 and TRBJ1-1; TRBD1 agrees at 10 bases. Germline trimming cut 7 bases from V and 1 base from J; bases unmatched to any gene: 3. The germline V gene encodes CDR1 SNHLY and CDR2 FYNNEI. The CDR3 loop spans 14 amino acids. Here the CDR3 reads CASTWTGGNTEAFF. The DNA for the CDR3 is TGTGCCAGCACCTGGACAGGGGGGAACACTGAAGCTTTCTTT.

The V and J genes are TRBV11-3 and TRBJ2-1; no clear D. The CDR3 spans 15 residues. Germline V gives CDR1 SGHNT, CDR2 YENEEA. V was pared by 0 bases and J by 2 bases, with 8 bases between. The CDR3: CASSLDPSPYNEQFF. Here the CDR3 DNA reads TGTGCCAGCAGCTTAGACCCTAGTCCCTACAATGAGCAGTTCTTC. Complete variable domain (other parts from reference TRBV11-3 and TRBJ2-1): EAGVVQSPRYKIIEKKQPVAFWCNPISGHNTLYWYLQNLGQGPELLIRYENEEAVDDSQLPKDRFSAERLKGVDSTLKIQPAELGDSAVYLCASSLDPSPYNEQFFGPGTRLTVL.

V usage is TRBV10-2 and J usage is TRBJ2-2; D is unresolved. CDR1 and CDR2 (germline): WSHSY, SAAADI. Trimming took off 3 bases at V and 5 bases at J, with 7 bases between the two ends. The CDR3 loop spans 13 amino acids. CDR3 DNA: TGCGCCAGCAGTGACCCAAAAACCGGGGAGCTGTTTTTT. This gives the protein CASSDPKTGELFF.

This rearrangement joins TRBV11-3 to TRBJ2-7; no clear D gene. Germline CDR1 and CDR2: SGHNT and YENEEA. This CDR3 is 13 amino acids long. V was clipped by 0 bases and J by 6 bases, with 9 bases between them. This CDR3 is CASSLDMRSEQYF. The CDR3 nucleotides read TGTGCCAGCAGCTTAGATATGCGGAGCGAGCAGTACTTC.

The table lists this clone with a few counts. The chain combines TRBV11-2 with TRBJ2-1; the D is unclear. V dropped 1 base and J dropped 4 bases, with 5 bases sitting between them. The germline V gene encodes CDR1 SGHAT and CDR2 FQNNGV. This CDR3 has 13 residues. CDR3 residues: CASSLGEYNEQFF. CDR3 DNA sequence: TGTGCCAGCAGCTTAGGCGAGTACAATGAGCAGTTCTTC.

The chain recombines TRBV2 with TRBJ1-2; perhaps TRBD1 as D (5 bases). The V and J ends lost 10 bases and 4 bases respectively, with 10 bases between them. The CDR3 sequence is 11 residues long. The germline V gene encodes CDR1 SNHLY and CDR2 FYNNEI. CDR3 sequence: CATQGSYGYTF. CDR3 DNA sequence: TGTGCCACCCAGGGAAGCTATGGCTACACCTTC.

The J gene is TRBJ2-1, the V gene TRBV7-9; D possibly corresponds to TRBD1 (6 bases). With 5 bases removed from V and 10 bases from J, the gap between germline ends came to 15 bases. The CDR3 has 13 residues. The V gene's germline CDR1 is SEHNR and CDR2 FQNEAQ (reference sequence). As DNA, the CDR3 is TGTGCCAGCAGCACACAGGGCCCTGGGGAGCAGTTCTTC. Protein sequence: CASSTQGPGEQFF.

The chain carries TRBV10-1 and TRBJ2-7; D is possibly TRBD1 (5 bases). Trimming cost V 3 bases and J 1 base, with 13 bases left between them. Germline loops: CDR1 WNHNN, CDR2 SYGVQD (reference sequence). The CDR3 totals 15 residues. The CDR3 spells CASSESGQRSYEQYF. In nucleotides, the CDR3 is TGCGCCAGCAGTGAATCAGGGCAAAGATCCTACGAGCAGTACTTC.

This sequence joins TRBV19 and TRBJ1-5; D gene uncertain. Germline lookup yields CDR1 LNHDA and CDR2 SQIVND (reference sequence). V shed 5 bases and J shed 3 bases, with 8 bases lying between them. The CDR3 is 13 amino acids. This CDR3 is CASSPTTNQPQHF. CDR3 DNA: TGTGCCAGTAGTCCGACAACCAATCAGCCCCAGCATTTT. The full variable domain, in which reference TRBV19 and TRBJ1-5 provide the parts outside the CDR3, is DGGITQSPKYLFRKEGQNVTLSCEQNLNHDAMYWYRQDPGQGLRLIYYSQIVNDFQKGDIAEGYSVSREKKESFPLTVTSAQKNPTAFYLCASSPTTNQPQHFGDGTRLSIL.

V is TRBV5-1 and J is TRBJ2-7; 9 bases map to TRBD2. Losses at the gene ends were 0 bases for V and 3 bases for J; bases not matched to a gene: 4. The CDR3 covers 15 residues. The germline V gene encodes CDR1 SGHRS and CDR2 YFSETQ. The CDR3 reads CASSLGGGGDYEQYF. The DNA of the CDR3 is TGCGCCAGCAGCTTGGGTGGCGGGGGGGACTACGAGCAGTACTTC.

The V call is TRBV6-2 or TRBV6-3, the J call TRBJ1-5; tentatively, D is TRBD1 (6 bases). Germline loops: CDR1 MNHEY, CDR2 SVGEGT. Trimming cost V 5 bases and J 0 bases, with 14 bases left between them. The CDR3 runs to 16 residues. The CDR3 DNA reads TGTGCCAGCAGTCGGGACACCTCACCTAGCAATCAGCCCCAGCATTTT. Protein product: CASSRDTSPSNQPQHF.

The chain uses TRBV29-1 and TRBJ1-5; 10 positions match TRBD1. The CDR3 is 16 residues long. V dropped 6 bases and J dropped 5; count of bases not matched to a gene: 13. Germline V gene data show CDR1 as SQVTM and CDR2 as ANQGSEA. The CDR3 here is CSVFDRGRPAHQPQHF. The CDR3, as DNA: TGCAGCGTCTTCGACAGGGGGCGCCCGGCCCATCAGCCCCAGCATTTT.

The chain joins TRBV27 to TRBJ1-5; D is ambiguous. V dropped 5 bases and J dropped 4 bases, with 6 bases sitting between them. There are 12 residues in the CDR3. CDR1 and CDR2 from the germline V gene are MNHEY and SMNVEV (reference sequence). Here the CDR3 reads CASSHGNQPQHF. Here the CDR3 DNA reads TGTGCCAGCAGTCACGGGAATCAGCCCCAGCATTTT.

The CDR3 sequence is CASSSGQGFTYEQYF. CDR3 coding DNA: TGTGCCAGCAGCTCGGGACAGGGATTCACCTACGAGCAGTACTTC. The chain uses TRBV5-5 and TRBJ2-7; the match to TRBD1 covers 9 bases. Losses at the gene ends were 3 bases for V and 2 bases for J; bases not matched to a gene: 6. This CDR3 contains 15 residues. CDR1 and CDR2 (germline): SGHKS, YYEKEE (reference sequence).